The 8 T cell receptor beta chains below all came from one sample that was sequenced in a study of CD8 T cells in ankylosing spondylitis. TCRdb re-called the 5' RACE reads through MiXCR, storing one row per CDR3 protein. The sample contains roughly 170,000 distinct CDR3 sequences, 8.5% to 10% of which appear only once. The sequencing sample was made of blood, either unsorted or a sorted T cell fraction (not recorded which). The receptor set was obtained from a female donor with ankylosing spondylitis or in good health (not recorded which).

In DNA form, the CDR3 reads TGCTTTGCTAGGCCGGGAGTACTAGTAGCAGATACGCAGTATTTT. Its translation: CFARPGVLVADTQYF. The chain links TRBV20-1 to TRBJ2-3; D perhaps matches TRBD2 (6 bases). Germline CDR1 DFQATT, CDR2 SNEGSKA (reference sequence). The CDR3 extends over 15 amino acids.

This clonotype has only a few counts. Given the absence of the conserved phenylalanine or tryptophan at the CDR3 end, a read error is likely. The V and J genes are TRBV7-9 and TRBJ1-1, with D tentatively TRBD1 (6 bases). CDR3 size: 13 residues. Trimming left V 7 bases short and J 5 bases short, with 14 bases between. Per the germline V gene, CDR1 is SEHNR and CDR2 is FQNEAQ (reference sequence). The CDR3 DNA sequence: TGTGCCAGCACCGAATACAGGGATACTGAAGCTTTCCTT. Translated: CASTEYRDTEAFL.

This chain links TRBV6-5 with TRBJ1-3; D gene unclear. Trimming cost V 0 bases and J 2 bases, with 8 bases left between them. Germline lookup yields CDR1 MNHEY and CDR2 SVGAGI. The CDR3 consists of 15 residues. CDR3 sequence reads: CASSYSWGTGNTIYF. The DNA for the CDR3 is TGTGCCAGCAGTTACTCGTGGGGTACTGGAAACACCATATATTTT.

The V and J genes are TRBV5-4 and TRBJ2-1, with D unclear. Per germline, CDR1 SGHNT and CDR2 YYREEE (reference sequence). The V end was cut by 2 bases, the J end by 7 bases, with 19 bases between. This CDR3 region has 16 residues. The CDR3 here is CASSLLEVGPSNEQFF. CDR3 DNA sequence: TGTGCCAGCAGCTTACTCGAGGTTGGACCGTCGAATGAGCAGTTCTTC.

This clonotype was picked up a small number of times. Being one base from a much bigger clone, this may be a read error. The V and J genes are TRBV7-9 and TRBJ2-3; unclear D gene. The germline gives CDR1 SEHNR, CDR2 FQNEAQ (reference sequence). Trimming left V 3 bases short and J 2 bases short, with 3 bases between. There are 12 residues in the CDR3. CDR3 in DNA: TGTGCCAGCAGCTTCGTCACAGATACGCAGTATTTT. Protein product: CASSFVTDTQYF.

In its sample, this clonotype was seen many times. The chain couples TRBV7-8 to TRBJ2-1; D call uncertain. Germline lookup yields CDR1 SGHVS and CDR2 FQNEAQ. Trimming cost V 2 bases and J 6 bases, with 8 bases left between them. The CDR3 consists of 13 residues. CDR3 in amino acids: CASSLKASNEQFF. The CDR3 DNA follows: TGTGCCAGCAGCTTAAAGGCTTCCAATGAGCAGTTCTTC. The whole variable domain, filled in from reference TRBV7-8 and TRBJ2-1, reads GAGVSQSPRYKVAKRGQDVALRCDPISGHVSLFWYQQALGQGPEFLTYFQNEAQLDKSGLPSDRFFAERPEGSVSTLKIQRTQQEDSAVYLCASSLKASNEQFFGPGTRLTVL.

The chain combines TRBV14 with TRBJ2-5, with TRBD2 matching over 10 bases. The CDR3 runs to 16 residues. V was pared by 4 bases and J by 1 base, with 6 bases of the junction left unmatched. Germline CDR1 reads SGHDN; CDR2 reads FVKESK. The DNA for the CDR3 is TGTGCCAGCAGCCGGCTAGCGGGAGTTCCCCAAGAGACCCAGTACTTC. Protein sequence: CASSRLAGVPQETQYF. Full variable domain (missing parts from reference TRBV14 and TRBJ2-5): EAGVTQFPSHSVIEKGQTVTLRCDPISGHDNLYWYRRVMGKEIKFLLHFVKESKQDESGMPNNRFLAERTGGTYSTLKVQPAELEDSGVYFCASSRLAGVPQETQYFGPGTRLLVL.

This clonotype was detected a few times. The rearrangement joins TRBV4-1 to TRBJ1-2, with D unresolved. Germline V gives CDR1 MGHRA, CDR2 YSYEKL. Trimming cost V 1 base and J 3 bases, with 9 bases left between them. The CDR3 is 14 residues long. The CDR3 bases are TGCGCCAGCAGCCAAGTCGGGTCAGACTATGGCTACACCTTC. Translating it yields CASSQVGSDYGYTF.